The 17 T cell receptor beta chains below all came from one sample that was sequenced in a study of post-analysis software for immune sequencing data. Notes on the study in general: TRBV5-6, TRBV5-1 and TRBV20-1 belonged to a set of about five TRBV segments that were more frequent in patients than controls.

Their recognized antigens are unknown. Unique molecular identifiers featured in each of the TCR beta cDNA libraries. TCRdb re-derived calls from the PCR reads in MiXCR, one entry per CDR3 protein. The sample lists roughly 430,000 distinct CDR3 sequences; 35% to 45% were seen once. Sequencing was done on a sample of blood. The receptors were sampled from a girl between 2 and 10 years old with multiple sclerosis.

The chain uses TRBV20-1 and TRBJ2-3; 7 positions match TRBD2. V trimming: 6 bases; J trimming: 8 bases; junction bases outside the gene matches: 20. This CDR3 region has 16 residues. Per the germline V gene, CDR1 is DFQATT and CDR2 is SNEGSKA (reference sequence). CDR3 loop: CSADGTNGQTPATQYF. The CDR3 DNA follows: TGCAGTGCGGACGGGACTAACGGCCAGACCCCGGCTACGCAGTATTTT.

This clonotype was seen a handful of times. The rearrangement uses TRBV3-1 and TRBJ1-4, with a weak D call TRBD1 (6 bases). This CDR3 is built from 12 residues. V was trimmed by 7 bases and J by 10 bases, leaving 13 bases between them. Germline V CDR1 and CDR2: LGHDT, YNNKEL (reference sequence). The CDR3 DNA follows: TGTGCCAGCAAACAGGGAGTAGGAAAACTGTTTTTT. Its protein product is CASKQGVGKLFF. Full variable domain (remainder filled in from reference TRBV3-1 and TRBJ1-4): DTAVSQTPKYLVTQMGNDKSIKCEQNLGHDTMYWYKQDSKKFLKIMFSYNNKELIINETVPNRFSPKSPDKAHLNLHINSLELGDSAVYFCASKQGVGKLFFGSGTQLSVL.

This clonotype was seen more than once but under ten times. This rearrangement joins TRBV20-1 to TRBJ2-5, with D uncertain. CDR3 length: 15 residues. The germline CDR1 and CDR2 sequences are DFQATT and SNEGSKA (reference sequence). The V and J ends lost 6 bases and 4 bases respectively, with 21 bases between them. CDR3 region: CSALIGALRTETQYF. The CDR3, as DNA: TGCAGTGCCCTGATAGGTGCCCTAAGGACAGAGACCCAGTACTTC.

The chain has TRBV4-3 and TRBJ2-7; D remains unclear. The V end was cut by 1 base, the J end by 2 bases, with 6 bases between. Looked up from germline, CDR1 is LGHNA and CDR2 is YSLEER. This CDR3 is 13 amino acids long. Here the CDR3 DNA reads TGCGCCAGCAGCCAAGCTGGGGCCTACGAGCAGTACTTC. Protein product: CASSQAGAYEQYF.

J is TRBJ2-5 and V is TRBV12-3 or TRBV12-4; no clear D gene. CDR3 length: 11 residues. Trimming removed 4 bases from V and 11 bases from J, with 11 bases in between. The CDR3 is CASSSYNEQYF. CDR3 bases: TGTGCCAGCAGTTCATACAATGAGCAGTACTTC.

The chain uses TRBV6-5 and TRBJ2-1; no reliable D call. Germline values: CDR1 MNHEY, CDR2 SVGAGI. The CDR3 has 14 amino acids. V was shortened by 7 bases and J by 1 base, with 11 bases between the two germline ends. CDR3 amino acids: CASTRPGSYNEQFF. For the CDR3, the DNA is TGTGCCAGCACTAGACCTGGATCCTACAATGAGCAGTTCTTC.

The gene calls are TRBV24-1 and TRBJ2-1; D might be TRBD1 (5 bases). With 4 bases removed from V and 6 bases from J, the gap between germline ends came to 12 bases. There are 14 residues in the CDR3. CDR1 and CDR2 (germline): KGHDR, SFDVKD. CDR3 sequence reads: CATSDPRTSNEQFF. For the CDR3, the DNA is TGTGCCACCAGTGACCCGCGGACAAGCAATGAGCAGTTCTTC.

The chain joins TRBV20-1 to TRBJ2-7; TRBD1 matches at 7 bases. The germline CDR1 and CDR2 sequences are DFQATT and SNEGSKA (reference sequence). V trimming: 6 bases; J trimming: 2 bases; junction bases outside the gene matches: 7. The length of the CDR3 is 13 residues. DNA for the CDR3: TGCAGTGCGCCGGGGACAGTACCCTACGAGCAGTACTTC. This encodes CSAPGTVPYEQYF.

The J gene is TRBJ2-7, the V gene TRBV29-1, with unresolved D. The ends were cut back, 6 bases at V and 5 bases at J, with 17 bases in the middle. The CDR3 spans 13 residues. Germline CDR1 is SQVTM and CDR2 is ANQGSEA. In nucleotides, the CDR3 is TGCAGCGTCCTGATGAGATACCAGCACGAGCAGTACTTC. It specifies CSVLMRYQHEQYF.

The genes are TRBV29-1 and TRBJ2-7; 9 bases map to TRBD1. J gave up 2 bases and V 2 bases, and 7 bases lay outside the gene matches. Germline assignment: CDR1 SQVTM and CDR2 ANQGSEA. The CDR3 is 15 residues long. The CDR3 nucleotides read TGCAGCGTTGAAAGTACCGGGACAGGGACCTACGAGCAGTACTTC. Translating gives CSVESTGTGTYEQYF.

This clonotype was recorded a few times. J is TRBJ2-3 and V is TRBV6-6; D unclear. This CDR3 is 13 amino acids long. The V and J ends lost 0 bases and 5 bases respectively, with 6 bases between them. Germline CDR1 MNHNY, CDR2 SVGAGI (reference sequence). The CDR3 DNA is TGTGCCAGCAGTTACTCGAACGGAGATACGCAGTATTTT. This sequence encodes CASSYSNGDTQYF.

The CDR3 spells CASSLTYNTVNNEQFF. The CDR3 bases are TGTGCCAGCAGCTTAACGTATAATACCGTGAACAATGAGCAGTTCTTC. This sequence joins TRBV7-3 and TRBJ2-1; no definite D call. Germline V gene lookup returns CDR1 SGHTA and CDR2 FQGTGA. The CDR3 contains 16 residues. With 0 bases removed from V and 5 bases from J, the gap between germline ends came to 14 bases.

This chain uses TRBV20-1 with TRBJ2-1; unclear D gene. V was clipped by 3 bases and J by 5 bases, with 17 bases between them. The germline gives CDR1 DFQATT, CDR2 SNEGSKA (reference sequence). This CDR3 contains 15 residues. The CDR3 region has the DNA TGCAGTGCTAGGGGCCCCCTAGGACCTGACAATGAGCAGTTCTTC. Translation: CSARGPLGPDNEQFF.

This CDR3 reads CASSLEGGAGQPQHF. CDR3 coding DNA: TGTGCCAGCAGTTTAGAGGGGGGCGCGGGCCAGCCCCAGCATTTT. The V gene is TRBV12-3 or TRBV12-4, the J gene TRBJ1-5; D is possibly TRBD1 (6 bases). The ends were cut back, 1 base at V and 7 bases at J, with 14 bases in the middle. The length of the CDR3 is 15 residues.

Here the CDR3 reads CSASEPNQPQHF. CDR3 bases: TGCAGTGCTAGTGAGCCAAATCAGCCCCAGCATTTT. The V and J genes are TRBV20-1 and TRBJ1-5, with D unclear. Germline lookup yields CDR1 DFQATT and CDR2 SNEGSKA (reference sequence). CDR3 length: 12 residues. V gave up 3 bases and J gave up 4 bases, with 7 bases separating them.

This clonotype was recorded a few times. CDR3 residues: CASSYHRERGEETQYF. CDR3 nucleotides: TGTGCCAGCAGCTATCACAGGGAACGGGGAGAAGAGACCCAGTACTTC. The chain carries TRBV7-9 and TRBJ2-5; D may be TRBD1 (6 bases). Germline V CDR1 and CDR2: SEHNR, FQNEAQ (reference sequence). The V and J ends lost 4 bases and 3 bases respectively, with 18 bases between them. The CDR3 length is 16 residues.

The chain carries TRBV4-3 and TRBJ2-7, with a weak D call TRBD1 (6 bases). CDR1 and CDR2 (germline): LGHNA, YSLEER. The V end was cut by 0 bases, the J end by 2 bases, with 11 bases between. This CDR3 contains 15 residues. The CDR3, as DNA: TGCGCCAGCAGCCAAGAGACCAGGGGACCCTACGAGCAGTACTTC. Encoded protein: CASSQETRGPYEQYF.